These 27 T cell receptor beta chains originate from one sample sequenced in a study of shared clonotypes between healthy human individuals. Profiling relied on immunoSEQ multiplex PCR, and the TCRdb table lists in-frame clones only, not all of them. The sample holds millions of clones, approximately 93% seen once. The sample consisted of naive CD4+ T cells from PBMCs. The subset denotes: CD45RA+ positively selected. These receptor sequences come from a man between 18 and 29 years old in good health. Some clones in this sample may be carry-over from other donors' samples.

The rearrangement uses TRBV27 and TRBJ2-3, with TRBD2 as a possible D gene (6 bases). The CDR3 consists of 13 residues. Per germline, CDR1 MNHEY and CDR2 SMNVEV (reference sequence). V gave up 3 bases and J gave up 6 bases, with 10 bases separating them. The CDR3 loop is CASSFQRVDTQYF. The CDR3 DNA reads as TGTGCCAGCAGTTTTCAGCGGGTGGATACGCAGTATTTT.

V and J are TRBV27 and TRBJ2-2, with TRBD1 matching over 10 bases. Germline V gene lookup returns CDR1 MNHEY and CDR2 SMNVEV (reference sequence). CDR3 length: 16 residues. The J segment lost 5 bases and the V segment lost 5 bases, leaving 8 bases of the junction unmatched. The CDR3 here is CASSARTGGRTGELFF. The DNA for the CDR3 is TGTGCCAGCAGTGCCCGGACAGGGGGAAGAACCGGGGAGCTGTTTTTT.

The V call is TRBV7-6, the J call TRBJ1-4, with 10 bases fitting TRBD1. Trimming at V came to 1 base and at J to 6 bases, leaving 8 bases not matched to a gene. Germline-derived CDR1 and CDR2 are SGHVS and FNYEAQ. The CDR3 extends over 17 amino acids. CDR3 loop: CASSLGGTGEEDEKLFF. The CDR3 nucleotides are TGTGCCAGCAGCTTAGGAGGGACAGGGGAGGAGGATGAAAAACTGTTTTTT. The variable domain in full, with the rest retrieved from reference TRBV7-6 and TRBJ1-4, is GAGVSQSPRYKVTKRGQDVALRCDPISGHVSLYWYRQALGQGPEFLTYFNYEAQQDKSGLPNDRFSAERPEGSISTLTIQRTEQRDSAMYRCASSLGGTGEEDEKLFFGSGTQLSVL.

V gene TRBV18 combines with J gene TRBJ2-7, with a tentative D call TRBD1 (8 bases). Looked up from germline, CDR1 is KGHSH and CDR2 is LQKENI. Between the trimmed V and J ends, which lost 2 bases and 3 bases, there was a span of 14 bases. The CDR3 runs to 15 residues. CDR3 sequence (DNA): TGTGCCAGCTCACCAGGGACAGGACTAGACTACGAGCAGTACTTC. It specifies CASSPGTGLDYEQYF.

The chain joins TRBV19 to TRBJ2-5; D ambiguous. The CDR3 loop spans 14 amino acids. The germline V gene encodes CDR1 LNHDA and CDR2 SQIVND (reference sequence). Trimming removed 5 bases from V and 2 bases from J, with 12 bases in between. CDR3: CASSPMGRQETQYF. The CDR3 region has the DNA TGTGCCAGTAGTCCCATGGGCAGGCAAGAGACCCAGTACTTC.

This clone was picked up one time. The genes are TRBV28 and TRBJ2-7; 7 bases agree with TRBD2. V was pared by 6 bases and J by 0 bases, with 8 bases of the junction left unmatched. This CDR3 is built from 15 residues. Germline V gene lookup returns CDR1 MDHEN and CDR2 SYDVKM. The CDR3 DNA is TGTGCCAGCAGACGTAGCGGGTCCAGCTCCTACGAGCAGTACTTC. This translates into CASRRSGSSSYEQYF.

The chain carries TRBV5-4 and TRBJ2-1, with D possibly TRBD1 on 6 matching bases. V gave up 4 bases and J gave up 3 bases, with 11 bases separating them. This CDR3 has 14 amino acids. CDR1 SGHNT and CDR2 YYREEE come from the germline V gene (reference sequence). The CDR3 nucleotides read TGTGCCAGCAGCCCCGACAGGAGCTACAATGAGCAGTTCTTC. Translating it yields CASSPDRSYNEQFF. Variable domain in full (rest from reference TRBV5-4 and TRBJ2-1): ETGVTQSPTHLIKTRGQQVTLRCSSQSGHNTVSWYQQALGQGPQFIFQYYREEENGRGNFPPRFSGLQFPNYSSELNVNALELDDSALYLCASSPDRSYNEQFFGPGTRLTVL.

CDR3 nucleotides: TGTGCCAGCTCACGGGCTCGGACAGAAGAAGCTTTCTTT. As protein: CASSRARTEEAFF. This chain uses TRBV18 with TRBJ1-1; D may be TRBD1 (6 bases). Germline CDR1 reads KGHSH; CDR2 reads LQKENI. V dropped 4 bases and J dropped 8 bases, with 14 bases sitting between them. This CDR3 comprises 13 residues.

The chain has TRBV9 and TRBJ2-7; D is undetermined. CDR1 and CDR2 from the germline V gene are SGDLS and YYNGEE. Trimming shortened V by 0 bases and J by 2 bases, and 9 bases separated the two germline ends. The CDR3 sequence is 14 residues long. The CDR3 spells CASSVDGGTYEQYF. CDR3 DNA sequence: TGTGCCAGCAGCGTAGACGGCGGTACCTACGAGCAGTACTTC.

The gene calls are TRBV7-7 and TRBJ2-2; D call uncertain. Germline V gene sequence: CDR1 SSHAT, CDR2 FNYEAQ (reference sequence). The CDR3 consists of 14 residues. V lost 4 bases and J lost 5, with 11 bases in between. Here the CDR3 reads CASSSEVGTGELFF. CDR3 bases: TGTGCCAGCAGCTCCGAAGTGGGGACCGGGGAGCTGTTTTTT. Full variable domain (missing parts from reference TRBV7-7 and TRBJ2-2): GAGVSQSPRYKVTKRGQDVTLRCDPISSHATLYWYQQALGQGPEFLTYFNYEAQPDKSGLPSDRFSAERPEGSISTLTIQRTEQRDSAMYRCASSSEVGTGELFFGEGSRLTVL.

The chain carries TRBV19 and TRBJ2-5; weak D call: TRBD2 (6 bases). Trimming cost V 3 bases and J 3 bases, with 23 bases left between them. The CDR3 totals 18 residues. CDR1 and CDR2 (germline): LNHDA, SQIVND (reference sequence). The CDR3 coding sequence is TGTGCCAGTAGTATCAGGACGCGGGGCCGGATTGCCAAAGAGACCCAGTACTTC. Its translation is CASSIRTRGRIAKETQYF.

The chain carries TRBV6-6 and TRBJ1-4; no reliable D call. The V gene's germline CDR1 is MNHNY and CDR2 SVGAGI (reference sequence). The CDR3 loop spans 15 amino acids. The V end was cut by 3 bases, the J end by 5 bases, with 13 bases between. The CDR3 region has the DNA TGTGCCAGCAGTTATAGGTCCCCCGTAAATGAAAAACTGTTTTTT. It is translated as CASSYRSPVNEKLFF.

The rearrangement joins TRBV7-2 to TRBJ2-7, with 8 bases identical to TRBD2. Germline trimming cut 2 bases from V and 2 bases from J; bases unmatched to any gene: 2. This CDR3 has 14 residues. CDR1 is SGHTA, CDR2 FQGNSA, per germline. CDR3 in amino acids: CASSLKLAAYEQYF. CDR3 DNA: TGTGCCAGCAGCTTAAAACTAGCGGCCTACGAGCAGTACTTC.

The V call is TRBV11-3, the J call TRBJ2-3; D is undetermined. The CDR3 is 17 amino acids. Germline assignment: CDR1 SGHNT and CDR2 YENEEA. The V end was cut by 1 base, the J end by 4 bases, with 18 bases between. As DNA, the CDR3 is TGTGCCAGCAGCTTAGGAGCCGACGTCCTTGGCGCAGATACGCAGTATTTT. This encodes CASSLGADVLGADTQYF.

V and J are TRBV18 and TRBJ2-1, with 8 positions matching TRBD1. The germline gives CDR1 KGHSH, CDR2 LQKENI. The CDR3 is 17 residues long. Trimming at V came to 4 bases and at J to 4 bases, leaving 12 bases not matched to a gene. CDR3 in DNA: TGTGCCAGCTCACAGACGCCCGGGACAGGCGGATACAATGAGCAGTTCTTC. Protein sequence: CASSQTPGTGGYNEQFF.

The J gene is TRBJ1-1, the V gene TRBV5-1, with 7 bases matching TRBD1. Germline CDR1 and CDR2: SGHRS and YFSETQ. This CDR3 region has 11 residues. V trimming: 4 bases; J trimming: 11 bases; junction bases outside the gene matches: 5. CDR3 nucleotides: TGCGCCAGCAGCCGAGACAGGGAGGCTTTCTTT. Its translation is CASSRDREAFF.

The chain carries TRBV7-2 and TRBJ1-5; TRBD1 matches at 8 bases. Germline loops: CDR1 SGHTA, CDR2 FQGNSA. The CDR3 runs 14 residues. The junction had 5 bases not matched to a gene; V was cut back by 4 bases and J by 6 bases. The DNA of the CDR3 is TGTGCCAGCAGCTCCAGCAGGGGGCTTCAGCCCCAGCATTTT. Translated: CASSSSRGLQPQHF.

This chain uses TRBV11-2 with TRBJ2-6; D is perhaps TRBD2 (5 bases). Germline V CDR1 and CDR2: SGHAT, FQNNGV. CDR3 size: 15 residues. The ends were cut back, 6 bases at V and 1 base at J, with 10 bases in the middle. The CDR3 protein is CASRGVDSGANVLTF. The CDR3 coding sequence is TGTGCCAGCAGGGGAGTAGATTCTGGGGCCAACGTCCTGACTTTC.

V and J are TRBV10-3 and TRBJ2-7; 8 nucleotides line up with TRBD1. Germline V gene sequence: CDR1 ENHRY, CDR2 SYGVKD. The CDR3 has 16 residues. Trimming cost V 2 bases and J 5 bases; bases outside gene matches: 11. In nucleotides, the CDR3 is TGTGCCATCAGTGAGAGGGGCAGGGGGCCTGTTCACGAGCAGTACTTC. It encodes CAISERGRGPVHEQYF.

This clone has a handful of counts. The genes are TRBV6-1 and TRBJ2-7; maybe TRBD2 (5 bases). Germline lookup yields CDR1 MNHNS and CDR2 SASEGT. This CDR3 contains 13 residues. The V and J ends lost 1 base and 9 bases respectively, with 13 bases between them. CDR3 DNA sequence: TGTGCCAGCAGTGAAGGGACTGGCTTTGTGCAGTACTTC. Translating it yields CASSEGTGFVQYF.

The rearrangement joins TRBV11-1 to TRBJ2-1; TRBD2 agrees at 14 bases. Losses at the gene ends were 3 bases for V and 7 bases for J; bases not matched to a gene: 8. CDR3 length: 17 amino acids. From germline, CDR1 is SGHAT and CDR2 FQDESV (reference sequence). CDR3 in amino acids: CASSFKGLAGVRNEQFF. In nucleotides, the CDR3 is TGTGCCAGCAGCTTCAAGGGACTAGCGGGGGTGAGGAATGAGCAGTTCTTC.

CDR3 DNA: TGCGCCAGCAGCCCCCGCCCGGGGCGGGTTACAGATACGCAGTATTTT. Translated: CASSPRPGRVTDTQYF. The chain employs TRBV5-1 and TRBJ2-3; D may be TRBD1 or TRBD2 (5 bases each). Germline CDR1 reads SGHRS; CDR2 reads YFSETQ. The CDR3 has 16 amino acids. Trimming cost V 4 bases and J 3 bases, with 18 bases left between them.

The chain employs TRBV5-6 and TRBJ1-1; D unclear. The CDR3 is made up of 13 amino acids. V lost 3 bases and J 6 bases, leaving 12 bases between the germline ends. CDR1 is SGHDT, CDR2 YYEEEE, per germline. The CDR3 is CASSWVRGSEAFF. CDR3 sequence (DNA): TGTGCCAGCAGCTGGGTTCGGGGATCTGAAGCTTTCTTT.

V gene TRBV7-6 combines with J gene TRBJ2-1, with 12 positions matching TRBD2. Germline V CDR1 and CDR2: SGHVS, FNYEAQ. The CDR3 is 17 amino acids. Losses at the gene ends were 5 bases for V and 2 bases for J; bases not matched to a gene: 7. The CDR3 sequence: CASSARTSGTAYNEQFF. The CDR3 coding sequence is TGTGCCAGCAGCGCCCGGACTAGCGGGACTGCCTACAATGAGCAGTTCTTC.

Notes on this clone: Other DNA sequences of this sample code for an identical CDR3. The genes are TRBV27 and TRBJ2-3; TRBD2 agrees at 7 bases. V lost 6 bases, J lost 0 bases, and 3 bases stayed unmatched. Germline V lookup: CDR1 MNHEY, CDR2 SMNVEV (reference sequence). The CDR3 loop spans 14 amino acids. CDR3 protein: CASRLSGSTDTQYF. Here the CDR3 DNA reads TGTGCCAGCAGACTTAGCGGGAGCACAGATACGCAGTATTTT.

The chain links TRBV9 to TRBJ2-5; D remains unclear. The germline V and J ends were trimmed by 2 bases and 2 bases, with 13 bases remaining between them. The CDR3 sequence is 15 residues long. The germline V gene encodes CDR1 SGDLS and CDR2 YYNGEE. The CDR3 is CASSVSGRRQETQYF. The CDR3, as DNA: TGTGCCAGCAGCGTCAGTGGCAGGCGACAAGAGACCCAGTACTTC.

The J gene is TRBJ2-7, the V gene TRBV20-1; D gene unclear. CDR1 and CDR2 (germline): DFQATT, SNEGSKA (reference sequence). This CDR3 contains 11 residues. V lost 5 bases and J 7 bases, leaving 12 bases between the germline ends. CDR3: CSAPPLLEQYF. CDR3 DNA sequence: TGCAGTGCTCCCCCCCTCTTAGAGCAGTACTTC.